This TCR beta chain comes out of a study of blood T cell repertoires in COVID-19. In assigning cohorts, the study relied on participant-reported clinical history. Assay used: immunoSEQ multiplex PCR; TCRdb lists only in-frame clones, some missing. This sample yields 250,000 or so clones, of which just under 90% are seen a single time; just over 0.85% belongs to the top ten. Unmatched junction bases numbered 12, after V lost 4 bases and J lost 4 bases. The CDR3 contains 16 residues. In germline, CDR1 is SGHRS, CDR2 YFSETQ. The J gene is TRBJ2-5, the V gene TRBV5-1; 8 nucleotides agree with TRBD2. Sequenced: PBMCs or T cells enriched from blood (not recorded which). This receptor was obtained from a man aged 45-60 years who had been exposed to COVID-19. The CDR3: CASSQTGGSRPETQYF. CDR3 bases: TGCGCCAGCAGCCAAACGGGGGGGTCTAGACCAGAGACCCAGTACTTC.